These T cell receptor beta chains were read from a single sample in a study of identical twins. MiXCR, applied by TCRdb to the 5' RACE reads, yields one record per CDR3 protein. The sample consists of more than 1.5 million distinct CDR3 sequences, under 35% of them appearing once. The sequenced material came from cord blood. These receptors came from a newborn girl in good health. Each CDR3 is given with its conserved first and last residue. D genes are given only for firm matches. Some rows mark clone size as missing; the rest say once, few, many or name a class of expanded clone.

CDR3 DNA: TGTGCCAGCAGTCCGCGGCGTGGCGTAAGTGAGCAGTTCTTC
CDR3 protein: CASSPRRGVSEQFF
D gene: .
clone size: .
V gene: TRBV12-3/TRBV12-4
J gene: TRBJ2-1

CDR3 DNA: TGTGCCACCAGCAATTACGGGTTAAACAACGAGCGGTACTTC
CDR3 protein: CATSNYGLNNERYF
D gene: .
clone size: .
V gene: TRBV15
J gene: TRBJ2-5

CDR3 DNA: TGCGCCAGCAGCTTGTTAGGGATCCAGGGGGAAAAACTGTTTTTT
CDR3 protein: CASSLLGIQGEKLFF
D gene: .
clone size: .
V gene: TRBV5-1
J gene: TRBJ1-4

CDR3 DNA: TGTGCCAGCATCCCCCGCAGGCAGGGGTCATACGAGCAGTACTTC
CDR3 protein: CASIPRRQGSYEQYF
D gene: .
clone size: .
V gene: TRBV2
J gene: TRBJ2-7

CDR3 DNA: TGTGCCAGCAGTGATTTATCCTACAATGAGCAGTACTTC
CDR3 protein: CASSDLSYNEQYF
D gene: .
clone size: once
V gene: TRBV2
J gene: TRBJ2-7

CDR3 DNA: TGTGCCAGCAGCGCAAAAGCCCTAGCGGCTCCGCTCATGGTCCACTATGGCTACACCTTC
CDR3 protein: CASSAKALAAPLMVHYGYTF
D gene: .
clone size: .
V gene: TRBV7-8
J gene: TRBJ1-2

CDR3 DNA: TGCAGTGCTAGTGTTAGCGGGAGGCCCACAGATACGCAGTATTTT
CDR3 protein: CSASVSGRPTDTQYF
D gene: TRBD2
clone size: .
V gene: TRBV20-1
J gene: TRBJ2-3

CDR3 DNA: TGTGCCAGCACCTTGGGGCCTAGCCTTTACAATGAGCAGTTCTTC
CDR3 protein: CASTLGPSLYNEQFF
D gene: .
clone size: few
V gene: TRBV12-3/TRBV12-4
J gene: TRBJ2-1

CDR3 DNA: TGTGCCAGCAGCACGGGACACATCAATGAGCAGTTCTTC
CDR3 protein: CASSTGHINEQFF
D gene: .
clone size: few
V gene: TRBV11-2
J gene: TRBJ2-1

CDR3 DNA: TGCAGTGCTAGAGTTGCAGGGAGGAATGAGCAGTTCTTC
CDR3 protein: CSARVAGRNEQFF
D gene: .
clone size: few
V gene: TRBV20-1
J gene: TRBJ2-1

CDR3 DNA: TGTGCCAGCTCACCACCGGGACTACGAACAGAGGGCGATGAGCAGTTCTTC
CDR3 protein: CASSPPGLRTEGDEQFF
D gene: TRBD2
clone size: few
V gene: TRBV18
J gene: TRBJ2-1

CDR3 DNA: TGCAGTGCTAGGAGGCTAGCGGGGGGGATACGTACTTACAATGAGCAGTACTTC
CDR3 protein: CSARRLAGGIRTYNEQYF
D gene: TRBD2
clone size: .
V gene: TRBV20-1
J gene: TRBJ2-7

CDR3 DNA: TGTGCCAGCAGTTTGGGCCTGAAGCGCCTCCACCGGAATGAGCAGTTCTTC
CDR3 protein: CASSLGLKRLHRNEQFF
D gene: .
clone size: .
V gene: TRBV28
J gene: TRBJ2-1

CDR3 DNA: TGTGCCAGCAGTGTGGACAGGTCCCAAGAGACCCAGTACTTC
CDR3 protein: CASSVDRSQETQYF
D gene: TRBD1
clone size: .
V gene: TRBV27
J gene: TRBJ2-5

CDR3 DNA: TGTGCCAGCAGCCCTGATCCTCTGACTAGCGGGTTCGGAGATACGCAGTATTTT
CDR3 protein: CASSPDPLTSGFGDTQYF
D gene: TRBD2
clone size: .
V gene: TRBV9
J gene: TRBJ2-3

CDR3 DNA: TGCAGGTCCGGACAGGGTGAAGCTTTCTTT
CDR3 protein: CRSGQGEAFF
D gene: TRBD1
clone size: .
V gene: TRBV20-1
J gene: TRBJ1-1

CDR3 DNA: TGCAGTGCTAGACCGTGGGCAGATACGCAGTATTTT
CDR3 protein: CSARPWADTQYF
D gene: .
clone size: .
V gene: TRBV20-1
J gene: TRBJ2-3

CDR3 DNA: TGTGCCAGCAGTTTAGCGGGGGCCCTACAAGAGACCCAGTACTTC
CDR3 protein: CASSLAGALQETQYF
D gene: .
clone size: many
V gene: TRBV12-3/TRBV12-4
J gene: TRBJ2-5

CDR3 DNA: TGTGCCGGCTACCTGGGAGCTAGCACAGATACGCAGTATTTT
CDR3 protein: CAGYLGASTDTQYF
D gene: .
clone size: .
V gene: TRBV7-2
J gene: TRBJ2-3

CDR3 DNA: TGTGCCAGCAGTACCCGGACAGGGGGCGAGCAGTACTTC
CDR3 protein: CASSTRTGGEQYF
D gene: TRBD1
clone size: .
V gene: TRBV12-3/TRBV12-4
J gene: TRBJ2-7

CDR3 DNA: TGCAGCGTTGTGGGGGAACATGGCTACACCTTC
CDR3 protein: CSVVGEHGYTF
D gene: .
clone size: few
V gene: TRBV29-1
J gene: TRBJ1-2

CDR3 DNA: TGTGCCAGCAGCGTCGGACTAGCCCTTTACAATGAGCAGTTCTTC
CDR3 protein: CASSVGLALYNEQFF
D gene: TRBD2
clone size: few
V gene: TRBV14
J gene: TRBJ2-1

CDR3 DNA: TGTGCCAGCAGGCGTCCGGGACAGGTTGATTCACCCCTCCACTTT
CDR3 protein: CASRRPGQVDSPLHF
D gene: TRBD1
clone size: .
V gene: TRBV6-1
J gene: TRBJ1-6

CDR3 DNA: TGCGCCAGCAGCCATTGGGGGGAGAGCTCCTACAATGAGCAGTTCTTC
CDR3 protein: CASSHWGESSYNEQFF
D gene: .
clone size: .
V gene: TRBV4-1
J gene: TRBJ2-1

CDR3 DNA: TGTGCCAGCAGCTTAGCCCATTGGGCCAGGGCTGGCGAGCAGTACTTC
CDR3 protein: CASSLAHWARAGEQYF
D gene: .
clone size: .
V gene: TRBV7-9
J gene: TRBJ2-7

CDR3 DNA: TGCAGTGCTAGAGGTGGGGGCGGCGGTGAAAAACTGTTTTTT
CDR3 protein: CSARGGGGGEKLFF
D gene: .
clone size: few
V gene: TRBV20-1
J gene: TRBJ1-4

CDR3 DNA: TGTGCCAGCAGCCCGAGCGGGGGATACTACAATGAGCAGTTCTTC
CDR3 protein: CASSPSGGYYNEQFF
D gene: TRBD2
clone size: .
V gene: TRBV7-8
J gene: TRBJ2-1

CDR3 DNA: TGTGCCAGCAGTACCTTGGACAGGCCGTCTAACTATGGCTACACCTTC
CDR3 protein: CASSTLDRPSNYGYTF
D gene: TRBD1
clone size: .
V gene: TRBV27
J gene: TRBJ1-2

CDR3 DNA: TGTGCCAGCATCCCTCGGGACAGGGGACACCCTAATGAAAAACTGTTTTTT
CDR3 protein: CASIPRDRGHPNEKLFF
D gene: TRBD1
clone size: .
V gene: TRBV27
J gene: TRBJ1-4

CDR3 DNA: TGTGCCAGCAGTGAGGGTGGATTCCTTAACACTGAAGCTTTCTTT
CDR3 protein: CASSEGGFLNTEAFF
D gene: .
clone size: few
V gene: TRBV6-1
J gene: TRBJ1-1

CDR3 DNA: TGTGCCAGCAGGGTTCTAGGAGCGGATGAGCAGTTCTTC
CDR3 protein: CASRVLGADEQFF
D gene: .
clone size: few
V gene: TRBV12-3/TRBV12-4
J gene: TRBJ2-1

CDR3 DNA: TGTGCCAGCAGAGTGACGGGAAGCACAGATACGCAGTATTTT
CDR3 protein: CASRVTGSTDTQYF
D gene: .
clone size: .
V gene: TRBV6-6
J gene: TRBJ2-3

CDR3 DNA: TGCAGTGCTAGAGTGTTTAGCGGGAGCTCCTACAATGAGCAGTTCTTC
CDR3 protein: CSARVFSGSSYNEQFF
D gene: TRBD2
clone size: once
V gene: TRBV20-1
J gene: TRBJ2-1

CDR3 DNA: TGTGCCAGCAGTTTATGGGGGGCTGCTAACTATGGCTACACCTTC
CDR3 protein: CASSLWGAANYGYTF
D gene: .
clone size: few
V gene: TRBV12-3/TRBV12-4
J gene: TRBJ1-2

CDR3 DNA: TGTGCCATCAGGAAACAGGGAAACACCGGGGAGCTGTTTTTT
CDR3 protein: CAIRKQGNTGELFF
D gene: .
clone size: .
V gene: TRBV10-3
J gene: TRBJ2-2

CDR3 DNA: TGTGCCAGCACTTTTCCCGCAGGGGGGAGAAGCACAGATACGCAGTATTTT
CDR3 protein: CASTFPAGGRSTDTQYF
D gene: .
clone size: few
V gene: TRBV12-3/TRBV12-4
J gene: TRBJ2-3

CDR3 DNA: TGTGCCAGCGGCGGCGGAAGCCCCTTTAACAATGAGCAGTACTTC
CDR3 protein: CASGGGSPFNNEQYF
D gene: .
clone size: .
V gene: TRBV7-9
J gene: TRBJ2-7

CDR3 DNA: TGCGCCAGCAGCCAGGGACAGGGTTTAGCCAAAAACATTCAGTACTTC
CDR3 protein: CASSQGQGLAKNIQYF
D gene: TRBD1
clone size: few
V gene: TRBV4-1
J gene: TRBJ2-4

CDR3 DNA: TGTGTCAGCAGTTTAGGCGCCGCCACTGAAGCTTTCTTT
CDR3 protein: CVSSLGAATEAFF
D gene: .
clone size: .
V gene: TRBV12-3/TRBV12-4
J gene: TRBJ1-1

CDR3 DNA: TGTGCCAGCAGCCCATTCCTTGGGAGGCGGGAAAAACTGTTTTTT
CDR3 protein: CASSPFLGRREKLFF
D gene: .
clone size: once
V gene: TRBV27
J gene: TRBJ1-4

CDR3 DNA: TGTGCCAGCAGTTACTTGGGACAGGGGAGTTCACCCCTCCACTTT
CDR3 protein: CASSYLGQGSSPLHF
D gene: TRBD1
clone size: .
V gene: TRBV6-6
J gene: TRBJ1-6

CDR3 DNA: TGTGCCAGCATCAGAACCGGCAGGATGGGTGGAAACACCATATATTTT
CDR3 protein: CASIRTGRMGGNTIYF
D gene: .
clone size: once
V gene: TRBV28
J gene: TRBJ1-3